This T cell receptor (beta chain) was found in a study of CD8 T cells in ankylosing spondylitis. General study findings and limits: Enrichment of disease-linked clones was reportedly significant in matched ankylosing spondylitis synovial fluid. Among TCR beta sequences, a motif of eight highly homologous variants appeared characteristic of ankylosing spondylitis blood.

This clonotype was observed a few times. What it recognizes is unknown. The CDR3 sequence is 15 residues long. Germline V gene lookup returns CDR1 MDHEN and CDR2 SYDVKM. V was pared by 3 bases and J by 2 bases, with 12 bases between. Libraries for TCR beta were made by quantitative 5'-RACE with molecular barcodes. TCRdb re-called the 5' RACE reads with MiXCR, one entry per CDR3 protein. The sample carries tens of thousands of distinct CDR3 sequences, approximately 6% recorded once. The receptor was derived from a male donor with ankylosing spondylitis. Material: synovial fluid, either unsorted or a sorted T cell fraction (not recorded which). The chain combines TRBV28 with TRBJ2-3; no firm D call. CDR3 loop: CASSFEGPITDTQYF. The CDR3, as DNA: TGTGCCAGCAGTTTCGAAGGCCCCATCACAGATACGCAGTATTTT. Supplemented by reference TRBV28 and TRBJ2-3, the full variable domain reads DVKVTQSSRYLVKRTGEKVFLECVQDMDHENMFWYRQDPGLGLRLIYFSYDVKMKEKGDIPEGYSVSREKKERFSLILESASTNQTSMYLCASSFEGPITDTQYFGPGTRLTVL.